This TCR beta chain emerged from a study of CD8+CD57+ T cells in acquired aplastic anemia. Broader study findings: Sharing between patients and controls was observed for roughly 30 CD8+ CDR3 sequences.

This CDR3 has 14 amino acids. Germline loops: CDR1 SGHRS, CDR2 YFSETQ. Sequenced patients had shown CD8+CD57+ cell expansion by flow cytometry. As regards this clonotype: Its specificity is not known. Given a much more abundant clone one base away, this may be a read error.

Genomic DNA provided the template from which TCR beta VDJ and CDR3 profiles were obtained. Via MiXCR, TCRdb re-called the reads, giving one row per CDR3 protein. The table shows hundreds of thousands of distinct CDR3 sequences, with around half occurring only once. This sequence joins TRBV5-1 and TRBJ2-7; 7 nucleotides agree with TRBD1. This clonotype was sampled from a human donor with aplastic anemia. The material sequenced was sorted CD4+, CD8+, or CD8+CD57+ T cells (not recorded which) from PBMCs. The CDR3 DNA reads TGTGCCAGCAGTCCCGGGACAGTGCACCACGAGCAGTACTTC. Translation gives CASSPGTVHHEQYF.